This T cell receptor (beta chain) was identified in a study of CD8+CD57+ T cells in acquired aplastic anemia. At the level of the study: Recorded DNA amounts for sorted CD4+ and CD8+ cells had an average of approximately 3 ug. Study-level points and caveats: Patients and controls were not found to differ significantly in CD8+ Simpson's diversity.

Remarks on this clonotype: The antigen remains undetermined.

The CDR3 consists of 14 residues. The V end was cut by 3 bases, the J end by 3 bases, with 12 bases between. Sequencing was done on patients that had shown CD8+CD57+ cell expansion by flow cytometry. All patients were therapy-naive when blood was sampled. For CDR3 and TCR beta VDJ profiling, genomic DNA was the template used. TCRdb analysed the reads with MiXCR anew, one entry per CDR3 protein. The data show 150,000 to 200,000 distinct CDR3 sequences, more than 45% seen once. This chain links TRBV12-3 or TRBV12-4 with TRBJ2-7; D might be TRBD1 (7 bases). The sample comprised sorted CD4+, CD8+, or CD8+CD57+ T cells (not recorded which) from PBMCs. The TCR sequence derives from a human donor with aplastic anemia. The CDR3 DNA follows: TGTGCCAGCAGTTTGGAGGGACAGAGCTACGAGCAGTACTTC. Encoded protein: CASSLEGQSYEQYF.